These 11 T cell receptor beta chains share one sample of origin, sequenced in a study of T-cell reconstitution after alpha-beta-depleted transplantation in children. Preparation of the TCRbeta library was carried out with unique molecular identifiers. TCRdb reprocessed the PCR reads via MiXCR and lists one record per CDR3 protein. The sample records hundreds of thousands of distinct CDR3 sequences, roughly 15% being singletons. The sample was PBMCs from the stem cell graft donor, taken from the stem cell graft. The receptor source for this set is a human donor who donated a stem cell graft to a child with acute myeloid leukemia.

V and J are TRBV7-2 and TRBJ2-1; D may be TRBD2 (6 bases). The germline gives CDR1 SGHTA, CDR2 FQGNSA. The CDR3 length is 16 residues. Trimming left V 5 bases short and J 7 bases short, with 21 bases between. For the CDR3, the DNA is TGTGCCAGCAGCCATAGCGCGGGAAGGCTGTATAATGAGCAGTTCTTC. This translates into CASSHSAGRLYNEQFF.

The chain uses TRBV30 and TRBJ2-2; tentative D call: TRBD2 (6 bases). This CDR3 has 14 amino acids. Germline CDR1 GTSNPN, CDR2 SVGIG (reference sequence). Trimming shortened V by 4 bases and J by 1 base, and 10 bases separated the two germline ends. The chain's CDR3 is CAWTPGGNTGELFF. The DNA for the CDR3 is TGTGCCTGGACCCCCGGGGGGAACACCGGGGAGCTGTTTTTT.

This clonotype was seen a handful of times. The V and J genes are TRBV4-1 and TRBJ1-1; no definite D call. This CDR3 contains 14 residues. Germline CDR1 MGHRA, CDR2 YSYEKL. Trimming removed 0 bases from V and 6 bases from J, with 11 bases in between. This CDR3 is CASSQDGLQAEAFF. The DNA for the CDR3 is TGCGCCAGCAGCCAAGACGGGTTGCAGGCTGAAGCTTTCTTT.

This clonotype has a count of ten or more. This chain connects TRBV20-1 to TRBJ2-1; 9 nucleotides align to TRBD1. The V segment lost 6 bases and the J segment 3 bases; nucleotides outside the gene matches: 15. Germline CDR1 and CDR2: DFQATT and SNEGSKA (reference sequence). The CDR3 runs to 17 residues. CDR3 DNA: TGCAGTGCCTCGCGGGACAGGGATAGCCGCTTCTACAATGAGCAGTTCTTC. It codes for CSASRDRDSRFYNEQFF.

V is TRBV7-9 and J is TRBJ1-2, with D possibly matching TRBD1 (5 bases). V shed 0 bases and J shed 11 bases, with 16 bases lying between them. Germline V CDR1 and CDR2: SEHNR, FQNEAQ (reference sequence). The CDR3 has 14 residues. The CDR3 sequence is CASSLAGVEGSYTF. Written as DNA, the CDR3 is TGTGCCAGCAGCTTAGCGGGGGTTGAAGGTTCGTACACCTTC.

DNA for the CDR3: TGTGCCAGCAGCTTAGGTAAACCGGGACTAGCAAGGAGGTATGAGCAGTTCTTC. It encodes CASSLGKPGLARRYEQFF. This chain links TRBV7-8 with TRBJ2-1, with TRBD2 matching 9 bases. V shed 1 base, J shed 8 bases, and the junction held 15 bases outside the gene matches. The CDR3 covers 18 residues. CDR1 is SGHVS and CDR2 is FQNEAQ in the germline V gene.

CDR3 DNA: TGTGCCAGCAGTTACTCCGTCGGGGGGACGCGTGAGACCCAGTACTTC. Translation gives CASSYSVGGTRETQYF. This chain joins TRBV6-5 and TRBJ2-5; 7 bases agree with TRBD2. Losses at the gene ends were 0 bases for V and 5 bases for J; bases not matched to a gene: 9. There are 16 residues in the CDR3. Germline loops: CDR1 MNHEY, CDR2 SVGAGI.

This clonotype was observed a handful of times. The V and J genes are TRBV7-2 and TRBJ1-3; TRBD1 matches 9 bases. Trimming took 5 bases from V and 4 from J; bases not matched to a gene: 9. Germline CDR1 reads SGHTA; CDR2 reads FQGNSA. There are 16 residues in the CDR3. CDR3 sequence reads: CASSTQGASLGNTIYF. For the CDR3, the DNA is TGTGCCAGCAGCACACAGGGGGCAAGTTTAGGAAACACCATATATTTT.

The chain combines TRBV27 with TRBJ2-3; D might be TRBD1 or TRBD2, each matching 5 bases. Germline V gene sequence: CDR1 MNHEY, CDR2 SMNVEV (reference sequence). V shed 5 bases and J shed 4 bases, with 13 bases lying between them. The CDR3 covers 14 residues. The CDR3 coding sequence is TGTGCCAGCAGTATAACCGGGACGGCAGATACGCAGTATTTT. Protein: CASSITGTADTQYF.

This clonotype was counted between two and nine times. The chain employs TRBV6-4 and TRBJ2-5; 7 bases agree with TRBD2. V trimming: 4 bases; J trimming: 2 bases; junction bases outside the gene matches: 7. Looked up from germline, CDR1 is MRHNA and CDR2 is SNTAGT. There are 15 residues in the CDR3. CDR3 protein: CASSARAGGQETQYF. CDR3 nucleotides: TGTGCCAGCAGTGCCCGAGCCGGGGGGCAAGAGACCCAGTACTTC.

This clonotype was counted between two and nine times. The chain couples TRBV12-3 or TRBV12-4 to TRBJ2-5; 7 nucleotides line up with TRBD2. The CDR3 totals 17 residues. V shed 7 bases, J shed 5 bases, and the junction held 19 bases outside the gene matches. CDR3 sequence: CASTIGGGRIHSETQYF. In nucleotides, the CDR3 is TGTGCCAGCACCATTGGGGGGGGTCGGATTCACTCTGAGACCCAGTACTTC.